Listed below are T cell receptor beta chains from one sample, sequenced in a study of GPR56 and killer-like receptors on CD4 memory cells. TCRdb re-called the reads, yielding one record per CDR3 amino acid sequence without DNA. The sample features approximately 3,300 distinct CDR3 sequences, with about 5.3% in its top ten. The sample was memory CD4+ T cells from blood. The receptors originated from a human donor in good health. The CDR3 runs from the conserved cysteine through the conserved F or W. The order of the fields is CDR3 protein, clone size, V gene, J gene. Where a row states a size, it is once, few, many or the class of an expanded clone; other rows omit it.

CDR3 protein: CASSNSGTVYNEQFF
clone size: medium-sized
V gene: TRBV7-2
J gene: TRBJ2-1

CDR3 protein: CASGIDGNTEAFF
clone size: medium-sized
V gene: TRBV6-1
J gene: TRBJ1-1

CDR3 protein: CASKLQGAKGQPQHF
clone size: medium-sized
V gene: TRBV6-2/TRBV6-3
J gene: TRBJ1-5

CDR3 protein: CASMGRGIDTQYF
clone size: -
V gene: TRBV12-3/TRBV12-4
J gene: TRBJ2-3

CDR3 protein: CATSRGDLAGPTDTQYF
clone size: medium-sized
V gene: TRBV15
J gene: TRBJ2-3

CDR3 protein: CAISEFSGGAVWNIQYF
clone size: -
V gene: TRBV10-3
J gene: TRBJ2-4

CDR3 protein: CASSPGLAGGLWTQYF
clone size: -
V gene: TRBV7-9
J gene: TRBJ2-5

CDR3 protein: CASRTGTGNTEAFF
clone size: -
V gene: TRBV12-3/TRBV12-4
J gene: TRBJ1-1

CDR3 protein: CASSLGGSLDTQYF
clone size: -
V gene: TRBV7-2
J gene: TRBJ2-3

CDR3 protein: CAISAFTSGGGPYNEQFF
clone size: -
V gene: TRBV10-3
J gene: TRBJ2-1

CDR3 protein: CASSEGNYGYTF
clone size: -
V gene: TRBV6-5
J gene: TRBJ1-2

CDR3 protein: CAISERDRGDQPQHF
clone size: large
V gene: TRBV10-3
J gene: TRBJ1-5

CDR3 protein: CAISDKGDYTEAFF
clone size: medium-sized
V gene: TRBV10-3
J gene: TRBJ1-1

CDR3 protein: CASSLDRSTDTQYF
clone size: -
V gene: TRBV11-2
J gene: TRBJ2-3

CDR3 protein: CASSPGTGGLIGYGYTF
clone size: medium-sized
V gene: TRBV7-2
J gene: TRBJ1-2

CDR3 protein: CASSFIGASTDTQYF
clone size: -
V gene: TRBV12-3/TRBV12-4
J gene: TRBJ2-3

CDR3 protein: CASSWRAGTGELFF
clone size: medium-sized
V gene: TRBV11-1
J gene: TRBJ2-2

CDR3 protein: CASRKTGTGELFF
clone size: -
V gene: TRBV2
J gene: TRBJ2-2

CDR3 protein: CASSYTGARAGELFF
clone size: large
V gene: TRBV6-6
J gene: TRBJ2-2